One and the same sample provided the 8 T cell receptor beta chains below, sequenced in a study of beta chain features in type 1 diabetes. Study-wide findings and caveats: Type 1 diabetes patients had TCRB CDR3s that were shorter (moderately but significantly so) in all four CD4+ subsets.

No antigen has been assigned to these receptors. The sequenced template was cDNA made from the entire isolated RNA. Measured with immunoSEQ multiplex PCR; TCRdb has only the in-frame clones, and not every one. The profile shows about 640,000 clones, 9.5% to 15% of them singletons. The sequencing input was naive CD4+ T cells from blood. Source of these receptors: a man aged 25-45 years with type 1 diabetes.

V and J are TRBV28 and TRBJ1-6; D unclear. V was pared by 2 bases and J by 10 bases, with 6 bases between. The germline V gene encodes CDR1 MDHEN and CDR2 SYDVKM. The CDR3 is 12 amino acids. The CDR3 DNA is TGTGCCAGCAGTTTAGGTCCGTCACCCCTCCACTTT. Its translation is CASSLGPSPLHF. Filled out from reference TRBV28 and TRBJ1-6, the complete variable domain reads DVKVTQSSRYLVKRTGEKVFLECVQDMDHENMFWYRQDPGLGLRLIYFSYDVKMKEKGDIPEGYSVSREKKERFSLILESASTNQTSMYLCASSLGPSPLHFGNGTRLTVT.

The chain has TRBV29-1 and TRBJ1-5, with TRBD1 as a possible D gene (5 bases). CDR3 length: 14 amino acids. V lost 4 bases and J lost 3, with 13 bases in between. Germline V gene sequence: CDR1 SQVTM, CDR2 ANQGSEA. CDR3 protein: CSVAEGDDNQPQHF. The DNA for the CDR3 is TGCAGCGTTGCCGAAGGGGATGACAATCAGCCCCAGCATTTT.

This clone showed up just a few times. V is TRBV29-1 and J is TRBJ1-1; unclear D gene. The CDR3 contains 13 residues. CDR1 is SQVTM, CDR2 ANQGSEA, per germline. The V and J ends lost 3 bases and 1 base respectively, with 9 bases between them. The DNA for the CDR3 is TGCAGCGTTGACGTGGTGGGGAACACTGAAGCTTTCTTT. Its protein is CSVDVVGNTEAFF.

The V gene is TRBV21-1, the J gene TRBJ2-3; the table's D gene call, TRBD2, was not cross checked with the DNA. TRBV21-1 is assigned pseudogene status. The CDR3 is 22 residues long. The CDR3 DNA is TGTGCCAGCAGCAAAGCTTCCGACTGCGCCGTCGTGACCCAGACTAGCACAGATACGCAGTATTTT. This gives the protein CASSKASDCAVVTQTSTDTQYF.

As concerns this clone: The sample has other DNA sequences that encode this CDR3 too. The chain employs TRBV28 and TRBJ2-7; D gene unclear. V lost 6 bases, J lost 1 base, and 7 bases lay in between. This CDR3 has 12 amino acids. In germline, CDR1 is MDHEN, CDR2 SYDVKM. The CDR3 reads CASSLGSYEQYF. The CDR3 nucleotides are TGTGCCAGCAGCCTGGGTTCCTACGAGCAGTACTTC. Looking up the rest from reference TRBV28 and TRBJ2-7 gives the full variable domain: DVKVTQSSRYLVKRTGEKVFLECVQDMDHENMFWYRQDPGLGLRLIYFSYDVKMKEKGDIPEGYSVSREKKERFSLILESASTNQTSMYLCASSLGSYEQYFGPGTRLTVT.

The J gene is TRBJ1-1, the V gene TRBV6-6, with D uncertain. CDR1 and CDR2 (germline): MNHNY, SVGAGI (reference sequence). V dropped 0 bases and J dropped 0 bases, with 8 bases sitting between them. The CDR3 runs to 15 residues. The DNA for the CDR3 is TGTGCCAGCAGTTACTCGCCGACCGTGAACACTGAAGCTTTCTTT. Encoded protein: CASSYSPTVNTEAFF.

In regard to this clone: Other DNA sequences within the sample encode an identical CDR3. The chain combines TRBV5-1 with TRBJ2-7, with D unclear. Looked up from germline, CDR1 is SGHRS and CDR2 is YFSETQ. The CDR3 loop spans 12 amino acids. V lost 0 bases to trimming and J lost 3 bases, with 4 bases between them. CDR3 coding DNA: TGCGCCAGCAGCTTGGACGTCTACGAGCAGTACTTC. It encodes CASSLDVYEQYF.

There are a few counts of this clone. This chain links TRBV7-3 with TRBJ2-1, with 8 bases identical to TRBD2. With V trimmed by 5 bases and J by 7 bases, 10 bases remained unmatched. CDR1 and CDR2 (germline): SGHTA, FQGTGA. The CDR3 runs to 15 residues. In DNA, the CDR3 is TGTGCCAGCAGCCAAGCACTAGCGGTAAAGAATGAGCAGTTCTTC. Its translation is CASSQALAVKNEQFF.